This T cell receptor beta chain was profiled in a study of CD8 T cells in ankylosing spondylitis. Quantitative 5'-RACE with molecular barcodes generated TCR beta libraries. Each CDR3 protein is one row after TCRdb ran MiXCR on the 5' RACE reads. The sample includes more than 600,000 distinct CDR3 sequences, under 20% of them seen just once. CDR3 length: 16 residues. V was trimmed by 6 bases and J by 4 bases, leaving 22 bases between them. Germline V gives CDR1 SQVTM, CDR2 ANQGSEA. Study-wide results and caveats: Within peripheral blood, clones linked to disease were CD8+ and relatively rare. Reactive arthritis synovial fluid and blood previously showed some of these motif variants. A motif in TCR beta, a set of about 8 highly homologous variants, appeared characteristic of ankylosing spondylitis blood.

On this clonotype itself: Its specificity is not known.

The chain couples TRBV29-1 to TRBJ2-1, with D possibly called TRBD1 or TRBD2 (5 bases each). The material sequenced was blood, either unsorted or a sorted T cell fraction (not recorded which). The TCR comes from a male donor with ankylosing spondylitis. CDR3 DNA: TGCAGCGTACTTAGGGTGGGGGACGAAGGATACAATGAGCAGTTCTTC. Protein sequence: CSVLRVGDEGYNEQFF.